The next 24 T cell receptor beta chains were all read from a single sample in a study of blood T cell repertoires in COVID-19. Generated by immunoSEQ multiplex PCR, the TCRdb table keeps only in-frame clones and is missing some. Of 100,000 to 150,000 clones in the sample, 85% to 90% were seen once. Sequencing was done on a sample of peripheral blood. These receptors all stem from a man between 65 and 85 years old with active or convalescent COVID-19.

V usage is TRBV15 and J usage is TRBJ2-1, with 8 bases fitting TRBD1. V gave up 7 bases and J gave up 6 bases; unmatched junction bases: 11. In germline, CDR1 is LNHNV, CDR2 YYDKDF (reference sequence). The CDR3 is 15 amino acids. CDR3 nucleotides: TGTGCCACCACCCAGGACAGGGCGATAGTCAATGAGCAGTTCTTC. Translated, it gives CATTQDRAIVNEQFF.

V usage is TRBV15 and J usage is TRBJ1-4; D uncertain. The CDR3 has 19 residues. With 4 bases removed from V and 7 bases from J, the gap between germline ends came to 28 bases. The germline V gene encodes CDR1 LNHNV and CDR2 YYDKDF (reference sequence). The CDR3 sequence: CATSNARRLGGRASEKLFF. The CDR3 region has the DNA TGTGCCACCAGCAATGCCAGGAGACTGGGTGGGCGGGCTAGTGAAAAACTGTTTTTT.

The chain has TRBV24-1 and TRBJ2-1; 16 bases fit TRBD2. The CDR3 contains 20 residues. Germline V gene sequence: CDR1 KGHDR, CDR2 SFDVKD. The junction had 12 bases not matched to a gene; V was cut back by 4 bases and J by 4 bases. The chain's CDR3 is CATSDPGTSGRASTYNEQFF. CDR3 in DNA: TGTGCCACCAGTGACCCTGGGACTAGCGGGAGGGCCAGTACATACAATGAGCAGTTCTTC.

The chain uses TRBV6-5 and TRBJ2-3; D call uncertain. The CDR3 has 15 residues. Trimming took 7 bases from V and 0 from J, leaving 14 bases between them. CDR1 is MNHEY, CDR2 SVGAGI, per germline. CDR3 protein: CASKVGHLSTDTQYF. The CDR3 DNA reads TGTGCCAGCAAAGTTGGGCACCTGAGCACAGATACGCAGTATTTT.

This clone appeared a few times. The rearrangement joins TRBV15 to TRBJ2-7, with 9 bases lining up with TRBD2. Germline V lookup: CDR1 LNHNV, CDR2 YYDKDF (reference sequence). The CDR3 is 16 amino acids. The V segment lost 0 bases and the J segment 2 bases; nucleotides outside the gene matches: 5. The CDR3 protein is CATSREGTSRAYEQYF. In DNA, the CDR3 is TGTGCCACCAGCAGAGAAGGGACTAGCAGGGCCTACGAGCAGTACTTC.

The chain carries TRBV24-1 and TRBJ2-1; D gene unclear. CDR1 and CDR2 from the germline V gene are KGHDR and SFDVKD. V dropped 1 base and J dropped 0 bases, with 9 bases sitting between them. CDR3 length: 16 amino acids. CDR3 amino acids: CATSDLPWSSYNEQFF. DNA for the CDR3: TGTGCCACCAGTGATTTACCTTGGAGCTCCTACAATGAGCAGTTCTTC.

This rearrangement joins TRBV29-1 to TRBJ1-4, with TRBD1 matching 7 bases. The CDR3 has 15 amino acids. V trimming: 6 bases; J trimming: 7 bases; junction bases outside the gene matches: 14. Germline V gene lookup returns CDR1 SQVTM and CDR2 ANQGSEA. The CDR3 sequence is CSVAEVAGGSEKLFF. In nucleotides, the CDR3 is TGCAGCGTCGCGGAGGTGGCAGGGGGTAGTGAAAAACTGTTTTTT.

This clone turned up a few times. The chain recombines TRBV11-2 with TRBJ2-1, with D perhaps TRBD2 (6 bases). Germline-derived CDR1 and CDR2 are SGHAT and FQNNGV. This CDR3 region has 14 residues. Trimming took off 2 bases at V and 5 bases at J, with 10 bases between the two ends. Written as DNA, the CDR3 is TGTGCCAGCAGCTTACTACGGGAGAACAATGAGCAGTTCTTC. Translated, it gives CASSLLRENNEQFF.

Note on this clone: One end of the junction does not line up with germline, which may come from a read error. The chain has TRBV11-1 and TRBJ2-1, with 8 bases lining up with TRBD2. CDR3 length: 14 amino acids. The germline V gene encodes CDR1 SGHAT and CDR2 FQDESV (reference sequence). CDR3 DNA: TGTGCCAGCAGCTTAGGTCGGGAGGGGCATGAGCAGCTCTTC. It is translated as CASSLGREGHEQLF.

The V gene is TRBV21-1, the J gene TRBJ1-1; the DNA was not compared with TRBD1, the D call given in the table. TRBV21-1 is a documented pseudogene. This CDR3 comprises 15 residues. CDR3 sequence: CASSKVDRVGTEAFF. The CDR3 nucleotides read TGTGCCAGCAGCAAAGTGGACAGGGTTGGCACTGAAGCTTTCTTT.

The chain carries TRBV19 and TRBJ1-2, with D possibly TRBD1 on 6 matching bases. Germline CDR1 LNHDA, CDR2 SQIVND (reference sequence). The germline V and J ends were trimmed by 0 bases and 0 bases, with 8 bases remaining between them. CDR3 length equals 15 residues. The CDR3 region has the DNA TGTGCCAGTAGTATAGAGGACAGTGCTAACTATGGCTACACCTTC. Translated: CASSIEDSANYGYTF. Filled out from reference TRBV19 and TRBJ1-2, the complete variable domain reads DGGITQSPKYLFRKEGQNVTLSCEQNLNHDAMYWYRQDPGQGLRLIYYSQIVNDFQKGDIAEGYSVSREKKESFPLTVTSAQKNPTAFYLCASSIEDSANYGYTFGSGTRLTVV.

The V gene is TRBV7-2, the J gene TRBJ2-5; D is possibly TRBD2 (6 bases). V lost 4 bases to trimming and J lost 2 bases, with 11 bases between them. Germline CDR1 is SGHTA and CDR2 is FQGNSA. The CDR3 is 14 residues long. CDR3 amino acids: CASSYGTEQETQYF. The CDR3 region has the DNA TGTGCCAGCAGCTATGGGACTGAACAAGAGACCCAGTACTTC.

This chain uses TRBV18 with TRBJ2-5; TRBD2 is a possible D gene (6 bases). This CDR3 contains 14 residues. The germline V gene has CDR1 KGHSH and CDR2 LQKENI. V was trimmed by 2 bases and J by 3 bases, leaving 10 bases between them. The CDR3 reads CASSPSGTEETQYF. DNA of the CDR3: TGTGCCAGCTCACCATCGGGGACTGAAGAGACCCAGTACTTC.

The gene calls are TRBV27 and TRBJ2-5; 9 bases align to TRBD2. Germline V gives CDR1 MNHEY, CDR2 SMNVEV (reference sequence). The CDR3 has 15 amino acids. V was pared by 6 bases and J by 3 bases, with 8 bases of the junction left unmatched. The CDR3, as DNA: TGTGCCAGCAGAGTGGCTAGCGGGATGGAAGAGACCCAGTACTTC. The encoded protein is CASRVASGMEETQYF.

This clone was found once. The CDR3 loop is CASSGPSTGTDYSTNEKLFF. CDR3 DNA sequence: TGTGCCAGCAGTGGGCCGTCAACCGGGACTGACTACTCAACTAATGAAAAACTGTTTTTT. The gene calls are TRBV2 and TRBJ1-4; the D gene is possibly TRBD1 (5 bases). CDR1 is SNHLY and CDR2 is FYNNEI in the germline V gene. V gave up 4 bases and J gave up 0 bases, with 24 bases separating them. The CDR3 is made up of 20 amino acids.

This chain links TRBV18 with TRBJ1-4, with a weak D call TRBD1 (5 bases). Germline lookup yields CDR1 KGHSH and CDR2 LQKENI. The V and J ends lost 6 bases and 3 bases respectively, with 11 bases between them. This CDR3 comprises 14 residues. The CDR3 reads CASSLQGANEKLFF. CDR3 sequence (DNA): TGTGCCAGCTCCTTGCAGGGTGCTAATGAAAAACTGTTTTTT.

The V call is TRBV7-9, the J call TRBJ1-2; D is possibly TRBD1 (6 bases). The CDR3 extends over 12 amino acids. Deletions cut 4 bases from V and 6 bases from J, with 9 bases between. CDR1 SEHNR and CDR2 FQNEAQ come from the germline V gene (reference sequence). CDR3 sequence: CASSSTGDGYTF. CDR3 in DNA: TGTGCCAGCAGCTCGACAGGAGATGGCTACACCTTC.

The chain joins TRBV29-1 to TRBJ2-2; the D gene is possibly TRBD2 (5 bases). The ends were cut back, 8 bases at V and 3 bases at J, with 13 bases in the middle. The germline V gene has CDR1 SQVTM and CDR2 ANQGSEA. The CDR3 has 13 amino acids. CDR3 nucleotides: TGCAGCATAAGGCGGGTGGACACCGGGGAGCTGTTTTTT. Its protein is CSIRRVDTGELFF.

V and J are TRBV5-1 and TRBJ1-6; possible D gene TRBD1, 6 bases. Germline CDR1 and CDR2: SGHRS and YFSETQ. The CDR3 spans 17 residues. The V gene lost 0 bases and the J gene lost 3 bases, with 13 bases spanning the gap. CDR3 in DNA: TGCGCCAGCAGCTTGGTGGCAGGGGCCCTCTATAATTCACCCCTCCACTTT. Protein sequence: CASSLVAGALYNSPLHF. Variable domain in full (rest from reference TRBV5-1 and TRBJ1-6): KAGVTQTPRYLIKTRGQQVTLSCSPISGHRSVSWYQQTPGQGLQFLFEYFSETQRNKGNFPGRFSGRQFSNSRSEMNVSTLELGDSALYLCASSLVAGALYNSPLHFGNGTRLTVT.

This chain uses TRBV20-1 with TRBJ2-5, with 7 bases identical to TRBD2. The CDR3 has 10 amino acids. Germline loops: CDR1 DFQATT, CDR2 SNEGSKA (reference sequence). Trimming at V came to 6 bases and at J to 7 bases, leaving 2 bases not matched to a gene. As DNA, the CDR3 is TGCAGTGCGGGGGAGGGGACCCAGTACTTC. It specifies CSAGEGTQYF.

The chain joins TRBV14 to TRBJ2-7, with 14 nucleotides matching TRBD2. The germline CDR1 and CDR2 sequences are SGHDN and FVKESK. The ends lost 2 bases at V and 3 bases at J; junction bases unmatched: 12. The CDR3 runs 19 residues. The CDR3: CASSQRRLGLAGGYYEQYF. The CDR3 DNA sequence: TGTGCCAGCAGCCAAAGACGGCTTGGACTAGCGGGAGGTTACTACGAGCAGTACTTC.

The rearrangement links TRBV5-1 to TRBJ1-3; D perhaps matches TRBD1 (5 bases). The CDR3 spans 19 residues. From germline, CDR1 is SGHRS and CDR2 YFSETQ. The germline V and J ends were trimmed by 0 bases and 3 bases, with 22 bases remaining between them. The CDR3 loop reads CASSLGDLAGRAFGNTIYF. DNA for the CDR3: TGCGCCAGCAGCTTGGGGGACCTCGCCGGGAGGGCTTTTGGAAACACCATATATTTT. Together with reference TRBV5-1 and TRBJ1-3, the CDR3 gives the full variable domain: KAGVTQTPRYLIKTRGQQVTLSCSPISGHRSVSWYQQTPGQGLQFLFEYFSETQRNKGNFPGRFSGRQFSNSRSEMNVSTLELGDSALYLCASSLGDLAGRAFGNTIYFGEGSWLTVV.

The DNA of the CDR3 is TGCGCCAGCAGCTTGGAGCGGGCCCCTAGCACAGATACGCAGTATTTT. It yields the protein CASSLERAPSTDTQYF. The chain couples TRBV5-1 to TRBJ2-3, with D perhaps TRBD2 (6 bases). Trimming took 0 bases from V and 0 from J, leaving 11 bases between them. The CDR3 consists of 16 residues. Germline CDR1 is SGHRS and CDR2 is YFSETQ.

J is TRBJ2-7 and V is TRBV14; 7 bases align to TRBD1. The CDR3 sequence is 13 residues long. Trimming cost V 4 bases and J 3 bases; bases outside gene matches: 3. Germline V gene data show CDR1 as SGHDN and CDR2 as FVKESK. The CDR3 DNA reads as TGTGCCAGCAGCCGACAGGGTGTCTACGAGCAGTACTTC. Its protein product is CASSRQGVYEQYF.